The 26 T cell receptor beta chains presented below share a single source sample, sequenced in a study of human T cells and chemical hapten exposure. Regarding time point: patch test 1, 2 weeks after DPC sensitization. Regarding treatment: therapeutic diphenylcyclopropenone sensitization with weekly scalp DPC. TCRdb independently ran MiXCR on the RACE reads; one entry per CDR3 protein. The sample gives about 120,000 distinct CDR3 sequences, approximately 15% of which show up once; 0.92% is in the top ten. This material consisted of whole blood, taken in connection with sensitization to the hapten diphenylcyclopropenone (DPC). These receptors all come from a man younger than 35 with alopecia areata. Some clones in this sample may be carry-over from other donors' samples.

This clonotype was detected a few times. The chain's CDR3 is CASSLVSILNFYNEQFF. The CDR3 DNA sequence: TGTGCCAGCAGCTTAGTTTCTATCCTGAATTTCTACAATGAGCAGTTCTTC. The chain joins TRBV7-8 to TRBJ2-1; D uncertain. The CDR3 contains 17 residues. V lost 1 base to trimming and J lost 3 bases, with 16 bases between them. Per the germline V gene, CDR1 is SGHVS and CDR2 is FQNEAQ.

This clonotype was seen more than once but under ten times. This rearrangement joins TRBV15 to TRBJ1-1; unclear D gene. Trimming cost V 0 bases and J 4 bases, with 6 bases left between them. CDR1 is LNHNV, CDR2 YYDKDF, per germline (reference sequence). This CDR3 is built from 13 residues. CDR3 loop: CATSRDGSTEAFF. The CDR3, as DNA: TGTGCCACCAGCAGAGATGGGAGCACTGAAGCTTTCTTT.

This clonotype was seen only a few times. The V and J genes are TRBV4-3 and TRBJ1-6; D unclear. Deletions cut 4 bases from V and 9 bases from J, with 7 bases between. The CDR3 totals 12 residues. Per the germline V gene, CDR1 is LGHNA and CDR2 is YSLEER. The CDR3 spells CASSLLGSPLHF. As DNA, the CDR3 is TGCGCCAGCAGCCTCTTGGGTTCACCCCTCCACTTT.

J is TRBJ1-2 and V is TRBV10-3; the match to TRBD1 covers 8 bases. This CDR3 contains 14 residues. Germline trimming cut 10 bases from V and 0 bases from J; bases unmatched to any gene: 7. Germline values: CDR1 ENHRY, CDR2 SYGVKD. CDR3 loop: CATRTGSSNYGYTF. The DNA for the CDR3 is TGTGCCACACGGACAGGGAGCTCTAACTATGGCTACACCTTC.

Only a few counts were recorded for this clonotype. The chain employs TRBV5-1 and TRBJ1-6, with 9 bases matching TRBD1. This CDR3 spans 15 amino acids. V dropped 4 bases and J dropped 10; count of bases not matched to a gene: 9. CDR1 and CDR2 from the germline V gene are SGHRS and YFSETQ. CDR3 loop: CASSDWTGEESPLHF. CDR3 in DNA: TGCGCCAGCAGCGACTGGACAGGGGAGGAATCACCCCTCCACTTT.

This clonotype was recorded a few times. The gene calls are TRBV6-5 and TRBJ2-1, with 8 bases identical to TRBD2. Germline V gene data show CDR1 as MNHEY and CDR2 as SVGAGI. This CDR3 region has 16 residues. The V segment lost 6 bases and the J segment 7 bases; nucleotides outside the gene matches: 14. CDR3 sequence reads: CASSPLVTGGLNEQFF. CDR3 nucleotides: TGTGCCAGCAGCCCCCTCGTTACGGGGGGGCTTAATGAGCAGTTCTTC.

This clonotype was found a few times. The chain has TRBV29-1 and TRBJ1-5; D not resolved. V dropped 4 bases and J dropped 8 bases, with 6 bases sitting between them. This CDR3 comprises 10 residues. Germline V lookup: CDR1 SQVTM, CDR2 ANQGSEA. DNA for the CDR3: TGCAGCGTTGGCCCGGAGCCCCAGCATTTT. It codes for CSVGPEPQHF.

This clonotype came up a few times. CDR3 DNA sequence: TGTGCCAGCAGCTTAAACGGGCCGACCTATGGCTACACCTTC. Its protein is CASSLNGPTYGYTF. The chain has TRBV11-2 and TRBJ1-2, with unresolved D. CDR3 size: 14 residues. Trimming cost V 2 bases and J 4 bases, with 11 bases left between them. CDR1 is SGHAT, CDR2 FQNNGV, per germline. Drawing the rest from reference TRBV11-2 and TRBJ1-2, the complete variable domain is EAGVAQSPRYKIIEKRQSVAFWCNPISGHATLYWYQQILGQGPKLLIQFQNNGVVDDSQLPKDRFSAERLKGVDSTLKIQPAKLEDSAVYLCASSLNGPTYGYTFGSGTRLTVV.

This clonotype was counted only a few times. The J gene is TRBJ1-4, the V gene TRBV6-2 or TRBV6-3, with no clear D. Germline lookup yields CDR1 MNHEY and CDR2 SVGEGT. The CDR3 length is 15 residues. Trimming pared 4 bases from V and 0 bases from J, leaving 9 bases between. CDR3 sequence: CASSLSGTTNEKLFF. CDR3 bases: TGTGCCAGCAGTTTATCCGGGACAACTAATGAAAAACTGTTTTTT.

This clonotype was seen a few times. CDR3 in amino acids: CASSLKRPERDTQYF. CDR3 nucleotides: TGTGCCAGCAGCCTCAAGAGACCCGAGAGAGATACGCAGTATTTT. The chain combines TRBV7-9 with TRBJ2-3; D is ambiguous. V lost 5 bases and J lost 5, with 17 bases in between. Germline V gene data show CDR1 as SEHNR and CDR2 as FQNEAQ (reference sequence). The CDR3 has 15 residues.

The chain has TRBV18 and TRBJ2-7; 7 bases line up with TRBD1. Germline CDR1 and CDR2: KGHSH and LQKENI. The CDR3 consists of 13 residues. The J segment lost 2 bases and the V segment lost 5 bases, leaving 3 bases of the junction unmatched. The CDR3, as DNA: TGTGCCAGCTCAGTGGGACAGCCCTACGAGCAGTACGTC. Translating it yields CASSVGQPYEQYV.

The V call is TRBV5-7, the J call TRBJ2-3; D might be TRBD1 or TRBD2, each matching 5 bases. TRBV5-7 is annotated as an ORF whose role is uncertain. The CDR3 length is 15 residues. V lost 4 bases and J lost 2, with 14 bases in between. The chain's CDR3 is CASSGGHCFTDTQYF. CDR3 nucleotide sequence: TGTGCCAGCAGCGGAGGACACTGCTTCACAGATACGCAGTATTTT.

This clonotype was observed a few times. The V and J genes are TRBV5-6 and TRBJ2-5; the match to TRBD1 covers 9 bases. The CDR3 has 16 amino acids. Germline lookup yields CDR1 SGHDT and CDR2 YYEEEE. V lost 3 bases to trimming and J lost 2 bases; unmatched junction nucleotides: 8. The CDR3 protein is CASSSGRDRGQETQYF. Written as DNA, the CDR3 is TGTGCCAGCAGCTCTGGTCGAGACAGGGGGCAAGAGACCCAGTACTTC.

This clonotype was seen ten or more times. The chain recombines TRBV6-2 or TRBV6-3 with TRBJ2-3, with 7 bases fitting TRBD2. V shed 8 bases and J 6 bases; nucleotides not matched to a gene: 17. Germline CDR1 and CDR2: MNHEY and SVGEGT. This CDR3 is 16 amino acids long. CDR3 sequence reads: CASRRQRGPRWDTQYF. In DNA, the CDR3 is TGTGCCAGCCGACGGCAGCGGGGCCCCCGGTGGGATACGCAGTATTTT.

The V call is TRBV6-6, the J call TRBJ2-2, with TRBD2 as a possible D gene (6 bases). The CDR3 has 12 residues. V lost 5 bases, J lost 5 bases, and 6 bases lay in between. Germline CDR1 is MNHNY and CDR2 is SVGAGI (reference sequence). The CDR3 nucleotides are TGTGCCAGCAGTGGGGGGACCGGGGAGCTGTTTTTT. This sequence encodes CASSGGTGELFF.

The chain employs TRBV3-1 and TRBJ2-3; D is unclear. The germline V gene has CDR1 LGHDT and CDR2 YNNKEL (reference sequence). This CDR3 comprises 11 residues. V lost 2 bases and J lost 7, with 4 bases in between. Here the CDR3 reads CASSQSNTQYF. The CDR3 bases are TGTGCCAGCAGCCAATCGAATACGCAGTATTTT.

This sequence joins TRBV2 and TRBJ1-5; D gene uncertain. The CDR3 length is 11 residues. Trimming removed 4 bases from V and 9 bases from J, with 7 bases in between. Germline lookup yields CDR1 SNHLY and CDR2 FYNNEI. CDR3 sequence (DNA): TGTGCCAGCAGTGGGGCCGGGCCCCAGCATTTT. Protein product: CASSGAGPQHF.

The V gene is TRBV18, the J gene TRBJ1-5; D is unclear. The V and J ends lost 4 bases and 3 bases respectively, with 7 bases between them. This CDR3 comprises 13 residues. Germline loops: CDR1 KGHSH, CDR2 LQKENI. CDR3 amino acids: CASSQEYNQPQHF. In nucleotides, the CDR3 is TGTGCCAGCTCACAGGAGTACAATCAGCCCCAGCATTTT.

The table lists this clonotype with many counts. The J gene is TRBJ2-4, the V gene TRBV6-5; TRBD1 might be the D (6 bases). Germline CDR1 is MNHEY and CDR2 is SVGAGI. With 8 bases removed from V and 5 bases from J, the gap between germline ends came to 16 bases. This CDR3 is built from 14 residues. The CDR3 DNA sequence: TGTGCCAGCGGTCAAGGGGGTTCTGAAAACATTCAGTACTTC. It codes for CASGQGGSENIQYF.

There are many counts of this clonotype. This chain joins TRBV5-5 and TRBJ1-2, with TRBD1 matching 7 bases. The CDR3 totals 16 residues. Germline values: CDR1 SGHKS, CDR2 YYEKEE (reference sequence). After removal of 4 bases from V and 7 bases from J, the junction contained 16 bases not matched to a gene. CDR3 sequence reads: CASSSTGATNLSGYTF. Written as DNA, the CDR3 is TGTGCCAGCAGCAGCACAGGGGCAACCAACCTCTCTGGCTACACCTTC.

Here the CDR3 reads CASSQEEAEYDTQYF. In DNA form, the CDR3 reads TGCGCCAGCAGCCAAGAGGAAGCGGAGTATGATACGCAGTATTTT. The chain is built from TRBV4-3 and TRBJ2-3, with a weak D call TRBD2 (5 bases). CDR3 size: 15 residues. Trimming removed 0 bases from V and 6 bases from J, with 13 bases in between. The germline V gene has CDR1 LGHNA and CDR2 YSLEER.

This clonotype was seen only a few times. This chain joins TRBV2 and TRBJ2-7; no reliable D call. Germline values: CDR1 SNHLY, CDR2 FYNNEI. This CDR3 is 14 amino acids long. Trimming took off 6 bases at V and 0 bases at J, with 12 bases between the two ends. CDR3 region: CASRSERSSYEQYF. For the CDR3, the DNA is TGTGCCAGCAGGAGCGAAAGGAGCTCCTACGAGCAGTACTTC.

J is TRBJ1-1 and V is TRBV27, with D possibly being TRBD1 (6 bases). Deletions cut 2 bases from V and 6 bases from J, with 10 bases between. Germline V gene data show CDR1 as MNHEY and CDR2 as SMNVEV (reference sequence). This CDR3 has 13 residues. CDR3 bases: TGTGCCAGCAGTTTAGGGGGGCGCTCTGAAGCTTTCTTT. Protein: CASSLGGRSEAFF.

The rearrangement links TRBV20-1 to TRBJ1-2, with D perhaps TRBD1 (6 bases). From germline, CDR1 is DFQATT and CDR2 SNEGSKA (reference sequence). V gave up 0 bases and J gave up 7 bases, with 18 bases separating them. The CDR3 contains 15 residues. The CDR3, as DNA: TGCAGTGCTAGAGACCCGGACCGGGGGGCGGGTGGCTACACCTTC. Its protein product is CSARDPDRGAGGYTF.

The chain links TRBV15 to TRBJ2-3; possible D gene TRBD1, 5 bases. The CDR3 extends over 11 amino acids. Deletions cut 6 bases from V and 8 bases from J, with 9 bases between. Germline V lookup: CDR1 LNHNV, CDR2 YYDKDF (reference sequence). CDR3 residues: CATRQVLTQYF. Here the CDR3 DNA reads TGTGCCACCAGACAGGTCCTTACGCAGTATTTT. Variable domain in full (rest from reference TRBV15 and TRBJ2-3): DAMVIQNPRYQVTQFGKPVTLSCSQTLNHNVMYWYQQKSSQAPKLLFHYYDKDFNNEADTPDNFQSRRPNTSFCFLDIRSPGLGDTAMYLCATRQVLTQYFGPGTRLTVL.

The rearrangement uses TRBV6-2 or TRBV6-3 and TRBJ1-2; the D is unclear. Deletions cut 3 bases from V and 2 bases from J, with 16 bases between. Per the germline V gene, CDR1 is MNHEY and CDR2 is SVGEGT. The CDR3 is 16 amino acids. The CDR3 region has the DNA TGTGCCAGCAGTTATCCCTGGGCAGCGAGAAACTATGGCTACACCTTC. Protein: CASSYPWAARNYGYTF.